The 15 T cell receptor beta chains below come from one sample, sequenced in a study of T cell responses to AZD1222 COVID-19 vaccine. Assay: immunoSEQ multiplex PCR; the TCRdb copy retains only in-frame clones and omits some. The data hold about 150,000 clones, with 88% observed a single time. Source: peripheral blood, taken on day 0 of AZD1222 vaccination. These TCRs come from an adult in good health.

This chain links TRBV7-9 with TRBJ2-1, with D tentatively TRBD1 or TRBD2 (5 bases each). The germline CDR1 and CDR2 sequences are SEHNR and FQNEAQ (reference sequence). The germline V and J ends were trimmed by 0 bases and 0 bases, with 12 bases remaining between them. The CDR3 loop spans 17 amino acids. In nucleotides, the CDR3 is TGTGCCAGCAGCTTAGCTCTGGGGACCAACTCCTACAATGAGCAGTTCTTC. Translated, it gives CASSLALGTNSYNEQFF.

This clone has just a few counts. V and J are TRBV19 and TRBJ1-2; maybe TRBD1 (6 bases). CDR1 and CDR2 (germline): LNHDA, SQIVND (reference sequence). V was clipped by 6 bases and J by 4 bases, with 15 bases between them. This CDR3 has 14 residues. The CDR3 protein is CASSLLTGTYGYTF. The CDR3 coding sequence is TGTGCCAGTAGCCTTCTCACAGGGACCTATGGCTACACCTTC.

V and J are TRBV12-5 and TRBJ1-1; a possible D gene is TRBD1 (5 bases). Germline V gene lookup returns CDR1 LGHNT and CDR2 FRNRAP. Trimming removed 7 bases from V and 6 bases from J, with 18 bases in between. This CDR3 region has 14 residues. The CDR3 DNA is TGTGCTAGTGTCGACCAGGGTCATCGATCTGAAGCTTTCTTT. This sequence encodes CASVDQGHRSEAFF.

The chain employs TRBV6-5 and TRBJ1-6; 7 bases match TRBD1. The CDR3 contains 16 residues. Germline V lookup: CDR1 MNHEY, CDR2 SVGAGI. J was trimmed by 8 bases and V by 0 bases; bases with no gene match: 7. The CDR3 coding sequence is TGTGCCAGCAGTTACTCAAACCAGGGGGGATATTCACCCCTCCACTTT. Encoded protein: CASSYSNQGGYSPLHF.

The chain uses TRBV7-2 and TRBJ2-1; 10 bases fit TRBD1. The CDR3 spans 16 residues. Germline assignment: CDR1 SGHTA and CDR2 FQGNSA. V lost 3 bases and J lost 6; bases outside the gene matches: 8. CDR3 residues: CASSFPGTGALNEQFF. DNA for the CDR3: TGTGCCAGCAGCTTCCCCGGGACAGGGGCCCTCAATGAGCAGTTCTTC.

The V gene is TRBV6-5, the J gene TRBJ2-7; 7 positions agree with TRBD1. The CDR3 runs to 14 residues. Per the germline V gene, CDR1 is MNHEY and CDR2 is SVGAGI. J was trimmed by 3 bases and V by 5 bases; bases with no gene match: 7. CDR3 DNA: TGTGCCAGCAGTCCCGGGACAGTCTTCTACGAGCAGTACTTC. Its translation: CASSPGTVFYEQYF.

V gene TRBV5-1 combines with J gene TRBJ2-2, with D possibly being TRBD2 (5 bases). CDR3 length: 14 residues. CDR1 is SGHRS, CDR2 YFSETQ, per germline. V was cut by 0 bases and J by 5 bases, with 8 bases left in between. CDR3 nucleotide sequence: TGCGCCAGCAGCTTGGAGCTAGCTACCGGGGAGCTGTTTTTT. Its protein product is CASSLELATGELFF.

The chain couples TRBV5-5 to TRBJ2-7; D not resolved. In germline, CDR1 is SGHKS, CDR2 YYEKEE (reference sequence). This CDR3 has 11 residues. Trimming took off 4 bases at V and 6 bases at J, with 8 bases between the two ends. Here the CDR3 reads CASSALVEQYF. Here the CDR3 DNA reads TGTGCCAGCAGCGCTTTGGTCGAGCAGTACTTC.

This clone has a single count. This rearrangement joins TRBV5-6 to TRBJ2-1; D is perhaps TRBD1 (6 bases). Trimming stripped 2 bases from V and 9 bases from J, with 12 bases between. The germline CDR1 and CDR2 sequences are SGHDT and YYEEEE. The CDR3 runs to 13 residues. The CDR3 DNA reads as TGTGCCAGCAGCTTACAACAGGGTAGTGAGCAGTTCTTC. It translates to CASSLQQGSEQFF. The full variable domain, its missing parts supplied by reference TRBV5-6 and TRBJ2-1, is DAGVTQSPTHLIKTRGQQVTLRCSPKSGHDTVSWYQQALGQGPQFIFQYYEEEERQRGNFPDRFSGHQFPNYSSELNVNALLLGDSALYLCASSLQQGSEQFFGPGTRLTVL.

The chain employs TRBV18 and TRBJ1-5; D is ambiguous. Germline CDR1 is KGHSH and CDR2 is LQKENI. Trimming pared 1 base from V and 0 bases from J, leaving 10 bases between. The CDR3 length is 16 residues. CDR3: CASSPRVGSSNQPQHF. The DNA of the CDR3 is TGTGCCAGCTCACCACGGGTCGGTTCTAGCAATCAGCCCCAGCATTTT.

This chain links TRBV2 with TRBJ2-5, with D unresolved. The CDR3 runs to 13 residues. Germline V gene data show CDR1 as SNHLY and CDR2 as FYNNEI. The V end lost 4 bases, the J end lost 7 bases, and 13 bases lay between the germline ends. This chain's CDR3 is CASSGGRSGTQYF. The CDR3 DNA reads TGTGCCAGCAGTGGTGGCAGGTCTGGGACCCAGTACTTC.

J is TRBJ1-4 and V is TRBV7-9; D is perhaps TRBD1 (5 bases). Trimming pared 5 bases from V and 4 bases from J, leaving 14 bases between. The germline CDR1 and CDR2 sequences are SEHNR and FQNEAQ (reference sequence). The CDR3 totals 15 residues. The CDR3 loop is CASSRQLTLNEKLFF. The CDR3 region has the DNA TGTGCCAGCAGCAGACAGCTCACCCTTAATGAAAAACTGTTTTTT.

V usage is TRBV12-3 or TRBV12-4 and J usage is TRBJ1-1; perhaps TRBD1 as D (5 bases). The CDR3 has 12 amino acids. Trimming removed 6 bases from V and 8 bases from J, with 13 bases in between. The CDR3 DNA is TGTGCCAGCAGCCCCGGGGGAAGGGAAGCTTTCTTT. The encoded protein is CASSPGGREAFF.

This chain joins TRBV28 and TRBJ2-7; D not certain. Between the trimmed V and J ends, which lost 5 bases and 11 bases, there was a span of 13 bases. Germline V CDR1 and CDR2: MDHEN, SYDVKM. The CDR3 length is 11 residues. This CDR3 is CASSTPGLKYF. As DNA, the CDR3 is TGTGCCAGCAGTACACCGGGCCTAAAGTACTTC.

This chain connects TRBV14 to TRBJ2-5; maybe TRBD1 (5 bases). Trimming took 4 bases from V and 1 from J, leaving 16 bases between them. The CDR3 has 16 residues. The germline CDR1 and CDR2 sequences are SGHDN and FVKESK. The CDR3 region has the DNA TGTGCCAGCAGCCCGACGGGCAGGACACTCCAAGAGACCCAGTACTTC. Protein sequence: CASSPTGRTLQETQYF.